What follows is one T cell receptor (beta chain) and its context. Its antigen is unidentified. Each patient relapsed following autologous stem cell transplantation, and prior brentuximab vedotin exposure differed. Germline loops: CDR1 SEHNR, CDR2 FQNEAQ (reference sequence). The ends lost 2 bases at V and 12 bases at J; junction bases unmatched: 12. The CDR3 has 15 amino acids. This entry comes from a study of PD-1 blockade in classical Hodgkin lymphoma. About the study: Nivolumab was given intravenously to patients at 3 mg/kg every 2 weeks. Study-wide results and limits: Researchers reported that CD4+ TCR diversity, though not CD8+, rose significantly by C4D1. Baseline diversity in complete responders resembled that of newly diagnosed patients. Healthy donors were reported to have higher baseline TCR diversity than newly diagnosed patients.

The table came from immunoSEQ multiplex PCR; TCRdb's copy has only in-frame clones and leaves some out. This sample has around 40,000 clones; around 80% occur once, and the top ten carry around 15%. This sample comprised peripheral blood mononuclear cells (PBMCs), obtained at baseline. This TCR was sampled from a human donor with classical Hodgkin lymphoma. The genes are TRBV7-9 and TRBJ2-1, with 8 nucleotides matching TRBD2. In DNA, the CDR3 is TGTGCCAGCAGCTTAAGTCGGACTAGCTTGTCGGGGCAGTTCTTC. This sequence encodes CASSLSRTSLSGQFF.